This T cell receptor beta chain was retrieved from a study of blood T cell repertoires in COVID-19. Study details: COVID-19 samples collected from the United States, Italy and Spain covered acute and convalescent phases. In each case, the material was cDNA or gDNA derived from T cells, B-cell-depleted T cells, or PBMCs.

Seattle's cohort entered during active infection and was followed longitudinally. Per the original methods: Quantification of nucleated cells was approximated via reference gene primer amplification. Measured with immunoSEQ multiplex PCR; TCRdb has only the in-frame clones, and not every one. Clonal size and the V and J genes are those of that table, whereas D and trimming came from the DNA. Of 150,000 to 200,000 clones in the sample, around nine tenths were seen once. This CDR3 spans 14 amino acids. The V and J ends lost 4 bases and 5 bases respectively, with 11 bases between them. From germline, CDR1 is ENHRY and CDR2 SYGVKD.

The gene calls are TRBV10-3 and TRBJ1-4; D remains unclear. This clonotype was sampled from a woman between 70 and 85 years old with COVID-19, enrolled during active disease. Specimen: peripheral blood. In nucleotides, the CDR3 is TGTGCCATCAGTGGCGGCTCGGAGAATGAAAAACTGTTTTTT. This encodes CAISGGSENEKLFF.